A single sample gave rise to the 28 T cell receptor beta chains below, sequenced in a study of CD8+ T cells in alopecia areata. The treatment here: oral pan-JAK inhibitor, 5-10 mg twice daily. Extracted RNA was reverse transcribed, and the resulting cDNA served as sequencing template. Only in-frame clones appear in the TCRdb table, and some are missing; sequencing was by immunoSEQ multiplex PCR. The repertoire holds roughly 180,000 clones, with about three fifths as singletons. Here the sequenced sample was CD4+ T cells sorted from blood, taken at week 4, from a patient treated with tofacitinib. The origin of the receptors is a human donor with alopecia areata.

CDR3 loop: CAWSGQHYFNYGYTF. Written as DNA, the CDR3 is TGTGCCTGGAGTGGACAGCATTATTTTAACTATGGCTACACCTTC. The J gene is TRBJ1-2, the V gene TRBV30; TRBD1 might be the D (5 bases). The germline gives CDR1 GTSNPN, CDR2 SVGIG (reference sequence). Trimming left V 1 base short and J 1 base short, with 13 bases between. The CDR3 has 15 amino acids. The entire variable domain, with the rest obtained from reference TRBV30 and TRBJ1-2, is as follows: SQTIHQWPATLVQPVGSPLSLECTVEGTSNPNLYWYRQAAGRGLQLLFYSVGIGQISSEVPQNLSASRPQDRQFILSSKKLLLSDSGFYLCAWSGQHYFNYGYTFGSGTRLTVV.

V and J are TRBV6-5 and TRBJ2-2; possibly TRBD1 for D (6 bases). Trimming stripped 6 bases from V and 4 bases from J, with 12 bases between. The CDR3 sequence is 14 residues long. Germline CDR1 is MNHEY and CDR2 is SVGAGI. CDR3 sequence reads: CASRLTGPTGELFF. CDR3 DNA: TGTGCCAGCAGATTGACAGGCCCCACCGGGGAGCTGTTTTTT.

The genes are TRBV10-3 and TRBJ1-2, with 10 bases that match TRBD1. This CDR3 is built from 15 residues. Germline V gene data show CDR1 as ENHRY and CDR2 as SYGVKD. V trimming: 7 bases; J trimming: 3 bases; junction bases outside the gene matches: 8. Here the CDR3 DNA reads TGTGCCATCACTACAACGGACAGGGGGGACTATGGCTACACCTTC. The encoded protein is CAITTTDRGDYGYTF.

The J gene is TRBJ2-3, the V gene TRBV27; 10 nucleotides agree with TRBD1. The CDR3 totals 16 residues. The germline V gene has CDR1 MNHEY and CDR2 SMNVEV (reference sequence). J was trimmed by 4 bases and V by 7 bases; bases with no gene match: 11. The CDR3 is CASTRGQGKGPDTQYF. The DNA for the CDR3 is TGTGCCAGCACCCGGGGACAGGGGAAAGGACCAGATACGCAGTATTTT.

Worth noting for this clone: The same CDR3 also results from other DNA sequences found in this sample. The V and J genes are TRBV7-9 and TRBJ2-3; D might be TRBD1 or TRBD2, each matching 6 bases. CDR3 length: 14 residues. Germline CDR1 SEHNR, CDR2 FQNEAQ (reference sequence). The V and J ends lost 5 bases and 3 bases respectively, with 12 bases between them. The CDR3 DNA reads as TGTGCCAGCAGCCTGGGGGGCCGGACAGATACGCAGTATTTT. This codes for CASSLGGRTDTQYF. Drawing the rest from reference TRBV7-9 and TRBJ2-3, the complete variable domain is DTGVSQNPRHKITKRGQNVTFRCDPISEHNRLYWYRQTLGQGPEFLTYFQNEAQLEKSRLLSDRFSAERPKGSFSTLEIQRTEQGDSAMYLCASSLGGRTDTQYFGPGTRLTVL.

The chain links TRBV5-1 to TRBJ2-5; TRBD2 matches 8 bases. This CDR3 has 16 amino acids. V shed 0 bases, J shed 4 bases, and the junction held 8 bases outside the gene matches. The germline CDR1 and CDR2 sequences are SGHRS and YFSETQ. The CDR3 sequence is CASSLGTSHFGETQYF. The DNA for the CDR3 is TGCGCCAGCAGCTTGGGGACTAGCCACTTCGGAGAGACCCAGTACTTC. The full variable domain, in which reference TRBV5-1 and TRBJ2-5 provide the parts outside the CDR3, is KAGVTQTPRYLIKTRGQQVTLSCSPISGHRSVSWYQQTPGQGLQFLFEYFSETQRNKGNFPGRFSGRQFSNSRSEMNVSTLELGDSALYLCASSLGTSHFGETQYFGPGTRLLVL.

The chain employs TRBV30 and TRBJ1-2; D is uncertain. Per the germline V gene, CDR1 is GTSNPN and CDR2 is SVGIG (reference sequence). V lost 3 bases and J lost 4, with 18 bases in between. The CDR3 spans 15 residues. Here the CDR3 DNA reads TGTGCCTGGAGATCAGTCCCAACCAGCACCTATGGCTACACCTTC. It codes for CAWRSVPTSTYGYTF.

This clone showed up just a few times. The chain recombines TRBV6-6 with TRBJ2-7, with D possibly matching TRBD1 (6 bases). The germline gives CDR1 MNHNY, CDR2 SVGAGI (reference sequence). Between the trimmed V and J ends, which lost 2 bases and 2 bases, there was a span of 13 bases. There are 15 residues in the CDR3. The CDR3 DNA sequence: TGTGCCAGCAGTTACCTCCTAGGGGGACCCTACGAGCAGTACTTC. This encodes CASSYLLGGPYEQYF.

The chain employs TRBV5-1 and TRBJ1-2; 7 nucleotides agree with TRBD1. V trimming: 4 bases; J trimming: 6 bases; junction bases outside the gene matches: 9. This CDR3 is 14 amino acids long. Germline values: CDR1 SGHRS, CDR2 YFSETQ. This CDR3 reads CASSVSGQPDGYTF. CDR3 bases: TGCGCCAGCAGCGTATCGGGACAGCCTGATGGCTACACCTTC.

The V and J genes are TRBV7-2 and TRBJ1-1; 9 bases are shared with TRBD1. J gave up 3 bases and V 5 bases, and 4 bases lay outside the gene matches. The germline gives CDR1 SGHTA, CDR2 FQGNSA. The CDR3 totals 14 residues. The CDR3 is CASSPRTGDTEAFF. The CDR3, as DNA: TGTGCCAGCAGCCCCCGGACAGGGGACACTGAAGCTTTCTTT. Using reference TRBV7-2 and TRBJ1-1 for the parts outside the CDR3, the full variable domain is GAGVSQSPSNKVTEKGKDVELRCDPISGHTALYWYRQSLGQGLEFLIYFQGNSAPDKSGLPSDRFSAERTGGSVSTLTIQRTQQEDSAVYLCASSPRTGDTEAFFGQGTRLTVV.

The chain is built from TRBV7-8 and TRBJ1-4; a weak D match, TRBD1 (5 bases). Deletions cut 1 base from V and 5 bases from J, with 11 bases between. Germline V gene lookup returns CDR1 SGHVS and CDR2 FQNEAQ. The length of the CDR3 is 15 residues. This CDR3 is CASSLVRGTNEKLFF. The CDR3 region has the DNA TGTGCCAGCAGCTTAGTAAGGGGTACCAATGAAAAACTGTTTTTT.

The CDR3, as DNA: TGCAGCGTTGAGGATCAAGGGGGGGCCGCTGAAGCTTTCTTT. Translated: CSVEDQGGAAEAFF. V and J are TRBV29-1 and TRBJ1-1; possibly TRBD1 for D (6 bases). CDR1 and CDR2 from the germline V gene are SQVTM and ANQGSEA. Trimming took off 3 bases at V and 6 bases at J, with 17 bases between the two ends. The CDR3 runs to 14 residues. Supplemented by reference TRBV29-1 and TRBJ1-1, the full variable domain reads SAVISQKPSRDICQRGTSLTIQCQVDSQVTMMFWYRQQPGQSLTLIATANQGSEATYESGFVIDKFPISRPNLTFSTLTVSNMSPEDSSIYLCSVEDQGGAAEAFFGQGTRLTVV.

This clone was counted a single time. The chain is built from TRBV2 and TRBJ1-5, with 7 positions matching TRBD1. The CDR3 runs to 15 residues. Germline CDR1 and CDR2: SNHLY and FYNNEI. Trimming took 6 bases from V and 4 from J; bases not matched to a gene: 9. Written as DNA, the CDR3 is TGTGCCAGCAGAAAGGCTGAGACAGGGAATCAGCCCCAGCATTTT. Translating gives CASRKAETGNQPQHF.

The V and J genes are TRBV30 and TRBJ1-5; possible D gene TRBD1, 6 bases. Germline CDR1 GTSNPN, CDR2 SVGIG (reference sequence). The V end lost 3 bases, the J end lost 3 bases, and 9 bases lay between the germline ends. The CDR3 length is 13 residues. CDR3 DNA: TGTGCCTGGAGACAGGGAGACAATCAGCCCCAGCATTTT. Amino acid sequence: CAWRQGDNQPQHF. Full variable domain (outside the CDR3, taken from reference TRBV30 and TRBJ1-5): SQTIHQWPATLVQPVGSPLSLECTVEGTSNPNLYWYRQAAGRGLQLLFYSVGIGQISSEVPQNLSASRPQDRQFILSSKKLLLSDSGFYLCAWRQGDNQPQHFGDGTRLSIL.

This clone has a handful of counts. This chain uses TRBV10-3 with TRBJ1-5, with D uncertain. The CDR3 spans 13 residues. V was cut by 2 bases and J by 8 bases, with 10 bases left in between. Germline-derived CDR1 and CDR2 are ENHRY and SYGVKD. Here the CDR3 DNA reads TGTGCCATCAGTGAGCAGGTTGTTAAGCCCCAGCATTTT. Residues: CAISEQVVKPQHF.

V and J are TRBV5-1 and TRBJ1-2; no definite D call. This CDR3 spans 15 amino acids. Germline V gene data show CDR1 as SGHRS and CDR2 as YFSETQ. The V and J ends lost 0 bases and 7 bases respectively, with 16 bases between them. In DNA form, the CDR3 reads TGCGCCAGCAGCTTGGCCGGGCAGGCACGGCGTGGCTACACCTTC. Residues: CASSLAGQARRGYTF.

This rearrangement joins TRBV5-1 to TRBJ1-6; 7 positions agree with TRBD1. Trimming took 4 bases from V and 8 from J; bases not matched to a gene: 9. Germline CDR1 SGHRS, CDR2 YFSETQ. The CDR3 loop spans 15 amino acids. CDR3 amino acids: CASSLRQGRDSPLHF. CDR3 coding DNA: TGCGCCAGCAGCCTTCGACAGGGTCGGGATTCACCCCTCCACTTT.

This clone was seen just once. The chain has TRBV29-1 and TRBJ1-4, with D possibly TRBD1 on 6 matching bases. Trimming cost V 6 bases and J 5 bases, with 10 bases left between them. The CDR3 totals 12 residues. Germline assignment: CDR1 SQVTM and CDR2 ANQGSEA. This chain's CDR3 is CSVWTVNEKLFF. The CDR3 region has the DNA TGCAGCGTCTGGACAGTGAATGAAAAACTGTTTTTT. The full variable domain, its missing parts supplied by reference TRBV29-1 and TRBJ1-4, is SAVISQKPSRDICQRGTSLTIQCQVDSQVTMMFWYRQQPGQSLTLIATANQGSEATYESGFVIDKFPISRPNLTFSTLTVSNMSPEDSSIYLCSVWTVNEKLFFGSGTQLSVL.

The V and J genes are TRBV25-1 and TRBJ1-2; D remains ambiguous. This CDR3 has 15 residues. Germline V gene sequence: CDR1 MGHDK, CDR2 SYGVNS. V lost 1 base, J lost 4 bases, and 13 bases lay in between. The CDR3 region has the DNA TGTGCCAGCAGTGAATCGGCAGGAAAGCCCTATGGCTACACCTTC. Protein: CASSESAGKPYGYTF.

This chain connects TRBV28 to TRBJ2-5, with D maybe TRBD2 (6 bases). V lost 5 bases, J lost 4 bases, and 20 bases lay in between. The CDR3 is 16 residues long. Germline values: CDR1 MDHEN, CDR2 SYDVKM. CDR3 nucleotides: TGTGCCAGCAGTCGCGGGACTCCTGGAGAGGGAGAGACCCAGTACTTC. Residues: CASSRGTPGEGETQYF.

The chain links TRBV29-1 to TRBJ2-5; D remains unclear. The CDR3 consists of 12 residues. CDR1 and CDR2 from the germline V gene are SQVTM and ANQGSEA. V lost 3 bases and J lost 3, with 8 bases in between. In DNA form, the CDR3 reads TGCAGCGTTGATACATATAAAGAGACCCAGTACTTC. This codes for CSVDTYKETQYF.

The V and J genes are TRBV29-1 and TRBJ2-2; D might be TRBD1 (5 bases). The length of the CDR3 is 13 residues. The V and J ends lost 5 bases and 1 base respectively, with 8 bases between them. Germline CDR1 SQVTM, CDR2 ANQGSEA. The CDR3 sequence: CSVLGVNTGELFF. The DNA for the CDR3 is TGCAGCGTTTTAGGGGTGAACACCGGGGAGCTGTTTTTT.

This clone appeared a few times. Other DNA sequences from this sample encode an identical CDR3 as well. V usage is TRBV30 and J usage is TRBJ2-5; D may be TRBD1 (5 bases). Trimming removed 4 bases at V and 1 base at J, with 7 bases between. CDR3 length: 12 residues. Germline V gene sequence: CDR1 GTSNPN, CDR2 SVGIG (reference sequence). DNA of the CDR3: TGTGCCTGGACTGACAGCCAAGAGACCCAGTACTTC. It yields the protein CAWTDSQETQYF.

The chain recombines TRBV29-1 with TRBJ2-3; the D gene is possibly TRBD1 (7 bases). The germline V gene encodes CDR1 SQVTM and CDR2 ANQGSEA. Deletions cut 5 bases from V and 6 bases from J, with 15 bases between. The CDR3 covers 13 residues. CDR3 sequence reads: CSVRQGGMDTQYF. CDR3 DNA: TGCAGCGTTAGGCAGGGGGGTATGGATACGCAGTATTTT.

The sample holds a few counts of this clone. The chain links TRBV10-2 to TRBJ1-5; no clear D. Germline V gene data show CDR1 as WSHSY and CDR2 as SAAADI. The V and J ends lost 2 bases and 1 base respectively, with 6 bases between them. The CDR3 has 14 amino acids. The chain's CDR3 is CASSEGKSNQPQHF. In DNA, the CDR3 is TGCGCCAGCAGTGAGGGCAAAAGCAATCAGCCCCAGCATTTT.

V and J are TRBV28 and TRBJ2-7; 11 nucleotides agree with TRBD2. V shed 10 bases and J 0 bases; nucleotides not matched to a gene: 5. The CDR3 loop spans 14 amino acids. Germline assignment: CDR1 MDHEN and CDR2 SYDVKM. The CDR3 DNA reads TGTGCCATCGTAGCGGGGGGGTACTCCTACGAGCAGTACTTC. This gives the protein CAIVAGGYSYEQYF.

This clone was picked up a small number of times. This CDR3 is CASSLNPGNTGELFF. The CDR3 DNA reads TGTGCCAGCAGCCTTAACCCGGGGAACACCGGGGAGCTGTTTTTT. This chain links TRBV4-2 with TRBJ2-2; D unresolved. This CDR3 region has 15 residues. CDR1 is LGHNA and CDR2 is YNFKEQ in the germline V gene. V was shortened by 4 bases and J by 1 base, with 10 bases between the two germline ends.

The chain couples TRBV6-6 to TRBJ1-6; D gene ambiguous. The CDR3 contains 13 residues. V was shortened by 6 bases and J by 7 bases, with 10 bases between the two germline ends. CDR1 and CDR2 (germline): MNHNY, SVGAGI (reference sequence). CDR3 residues: CASSPLQNSPLHF. CDR3 sequence (DNA): TGTGCCAGCAGCCCCCTACAGAATTCACCCCTCCACTTT.